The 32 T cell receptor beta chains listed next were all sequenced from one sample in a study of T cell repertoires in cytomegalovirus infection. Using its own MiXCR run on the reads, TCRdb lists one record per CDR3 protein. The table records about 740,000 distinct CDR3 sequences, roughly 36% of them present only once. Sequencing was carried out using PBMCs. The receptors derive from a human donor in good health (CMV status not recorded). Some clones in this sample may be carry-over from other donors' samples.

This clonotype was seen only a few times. The CDR3 DNA reads as TGCGCCAGCAGCCAAGATGCGGCGGGGCGCACAGATACGCAGTATTTT. Protein: CASSQDAAGRTDTQYF. V is TRBV4-1 and J is TRBJ2-3; a weak D match, TRBD2 (6 bases). The CDR3 spans 16 residues. V was trimmed by 0 bases and J by 1 base, leaving 11 bases between them. In germline, CDR1 is MGHRA, CDR2 YSYEKL.

In nucleotides, the CDR3 is TGCAGTACAACCCGGGGTGACTACGAGCAGTACTTC. The encoded protein is CSTTRGDYEQYF. The V call is TRBV20-1, the J call TRBJ2-7, with D possibly matching TRBD2 (5 bases). This CDR3 is 12 amino acids long. CDR1 is DFQATT and CDR2 is SNEGSKA in the germline V gene (reference sequence). Deletions cut 8 bases from V and 3 bases from J, with 14 bases between.

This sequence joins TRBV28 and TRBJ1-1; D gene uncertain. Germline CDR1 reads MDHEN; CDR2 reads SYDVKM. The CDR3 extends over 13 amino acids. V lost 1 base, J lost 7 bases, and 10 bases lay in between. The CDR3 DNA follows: TGTGCCAGCAGTTTATTACCAGGCTATGAAGCTTTCTTT. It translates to CASSLLPGYEAFF.

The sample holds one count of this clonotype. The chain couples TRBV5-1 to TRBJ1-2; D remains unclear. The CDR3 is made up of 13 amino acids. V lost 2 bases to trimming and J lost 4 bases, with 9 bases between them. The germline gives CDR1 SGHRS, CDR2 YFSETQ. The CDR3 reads CASSFGSSYGYTF. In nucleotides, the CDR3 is TGCGCCAGCAGCTTTGGTTCGAGCTATGGCTACACCTTC.

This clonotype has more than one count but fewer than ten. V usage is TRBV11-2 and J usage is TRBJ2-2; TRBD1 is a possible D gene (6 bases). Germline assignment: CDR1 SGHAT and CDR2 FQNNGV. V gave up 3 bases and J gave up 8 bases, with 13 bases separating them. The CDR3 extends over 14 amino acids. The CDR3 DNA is TGTGCCAGCAGCTTCGACAGGTCGCCTGGGGAGCTGTTTTTT. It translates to CASSFDRSPGELFF.

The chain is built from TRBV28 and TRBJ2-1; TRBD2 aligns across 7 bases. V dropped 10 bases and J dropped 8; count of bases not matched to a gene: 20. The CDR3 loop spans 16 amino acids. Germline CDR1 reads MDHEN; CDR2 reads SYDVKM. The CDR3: CAIQEEDGRGRDEQFF. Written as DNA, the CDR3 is TGTGCCATCCAAGAGGAAGATGGACGGGGGAGGGATGAGCAGTTCTTC.

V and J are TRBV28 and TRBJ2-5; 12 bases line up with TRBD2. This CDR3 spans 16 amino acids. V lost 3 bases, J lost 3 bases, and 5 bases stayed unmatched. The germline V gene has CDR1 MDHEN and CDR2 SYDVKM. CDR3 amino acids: CASSLLLAGGKETQYF. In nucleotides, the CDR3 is TGTGCCAGCAGTTTGTTACTAGCGGGGGGTAAAGAGACCCAGTACTTC.

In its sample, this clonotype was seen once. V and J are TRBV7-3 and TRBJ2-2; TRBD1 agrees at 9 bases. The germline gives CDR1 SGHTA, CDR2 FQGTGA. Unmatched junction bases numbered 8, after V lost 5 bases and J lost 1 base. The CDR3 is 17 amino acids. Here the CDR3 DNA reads TGTGCCAGCAGCCCCTGGACAGGGGTCGGGAACACCGGGGAGCTGTTTTTT. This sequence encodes CASSPWTGVGNTGELFF.

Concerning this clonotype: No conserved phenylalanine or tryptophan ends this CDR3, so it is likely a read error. This CDR3 reads CASPAEGDTEAFC. The CDR3 DNA is TGTGCCAGCCCGGCCGAGGGGGACACTGAAGCTTTCTGT. The J gene is TRBJ1-1, the V gene TRBV19, with D maybe TRBD1 (6 bases). Trimming left V 9 bases short and J 3 bases short, with 14 bases between. The CDR3 is made up of 13 amino acids. CDR1 LNHDA and CDR2 SQIVND come from the germline V gene (reference sequence).

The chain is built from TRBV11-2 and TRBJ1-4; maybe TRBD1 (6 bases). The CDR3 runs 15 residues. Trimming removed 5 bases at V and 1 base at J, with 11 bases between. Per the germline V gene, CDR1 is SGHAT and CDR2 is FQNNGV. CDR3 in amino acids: CASSAPGVTNEKLFF. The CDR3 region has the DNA TGTGCCAGCAGCGCCCCAGGGGTAACTAATGAAAAACTGTTTTTT.

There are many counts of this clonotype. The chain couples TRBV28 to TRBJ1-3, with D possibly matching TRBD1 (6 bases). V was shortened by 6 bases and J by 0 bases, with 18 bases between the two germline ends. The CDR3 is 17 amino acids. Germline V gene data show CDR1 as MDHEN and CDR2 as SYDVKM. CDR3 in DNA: TGTGCCAGCAGCCTCTTTCCGGGACAACTCTCTGGAAACACCATATATTTT. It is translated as CASSLFPGQLSGNTIYF.

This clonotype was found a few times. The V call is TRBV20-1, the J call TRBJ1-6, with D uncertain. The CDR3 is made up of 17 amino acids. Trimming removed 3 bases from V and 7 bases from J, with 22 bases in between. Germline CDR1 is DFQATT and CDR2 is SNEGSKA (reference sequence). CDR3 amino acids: CSASSLVWGSRNSPLHF. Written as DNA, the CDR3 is TGCAGTGCTAGCTCTCTCGTTTGGGGAAGCAGGAATTCACCCCTCCACTTT.

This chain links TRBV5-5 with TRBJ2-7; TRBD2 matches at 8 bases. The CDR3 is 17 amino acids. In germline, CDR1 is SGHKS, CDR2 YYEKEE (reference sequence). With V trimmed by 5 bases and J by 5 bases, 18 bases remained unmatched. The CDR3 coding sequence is TGTGCCAGCAGTTATCAAATTTTAGCGGGAAGGTTCAACGAGCAGTACTTC. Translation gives CASSYQILAGRFNEQYF.

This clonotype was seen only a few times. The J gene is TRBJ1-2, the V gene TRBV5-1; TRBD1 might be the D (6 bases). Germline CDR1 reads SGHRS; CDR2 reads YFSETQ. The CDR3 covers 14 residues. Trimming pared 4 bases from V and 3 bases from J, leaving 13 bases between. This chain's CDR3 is CASSLQGMDYGYTF. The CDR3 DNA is TGCGCCAGCAGCCTCCAGGGGATGGACTATGGCTACACCTTC.

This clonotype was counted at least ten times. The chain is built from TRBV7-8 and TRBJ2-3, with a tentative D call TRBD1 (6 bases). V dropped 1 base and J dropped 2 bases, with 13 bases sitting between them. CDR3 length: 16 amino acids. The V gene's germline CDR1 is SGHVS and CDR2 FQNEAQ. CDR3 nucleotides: TGTGCCAGCAGCTTAGAAGGGACAAGATCCACAGATACGCAGTATTTT. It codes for CASSLEGTRSTDTQYF. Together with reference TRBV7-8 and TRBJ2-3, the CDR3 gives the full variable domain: GAGVSQSPRYKVAKRGQDVALRCDPISGHVSLFWYQQALGQGPEFLTYFQNEAQLDKSGLPSDRFFAERPEGSVSTLKIQRTQQEDSAVYLCASSLEGTRSTDTQYFGPGTRLTVL.

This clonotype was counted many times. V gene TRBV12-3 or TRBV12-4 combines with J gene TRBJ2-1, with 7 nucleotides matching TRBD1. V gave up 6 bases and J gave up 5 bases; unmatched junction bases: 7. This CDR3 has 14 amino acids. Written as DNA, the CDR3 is TGTGCCAGCAGATACACAGACAGGGACAATGAGCAGTTCTTC. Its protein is CASRYTDRDNEQFF.

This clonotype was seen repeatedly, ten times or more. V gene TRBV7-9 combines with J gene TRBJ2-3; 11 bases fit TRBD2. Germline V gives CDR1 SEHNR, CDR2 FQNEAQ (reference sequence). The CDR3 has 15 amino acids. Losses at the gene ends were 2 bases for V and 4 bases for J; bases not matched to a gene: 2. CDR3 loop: CASSLTSGSSDTQYF. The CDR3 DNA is TGTGCCAGCAGCTTAACTAGCGGGAGCTCAGATACGCAGTATTTT.

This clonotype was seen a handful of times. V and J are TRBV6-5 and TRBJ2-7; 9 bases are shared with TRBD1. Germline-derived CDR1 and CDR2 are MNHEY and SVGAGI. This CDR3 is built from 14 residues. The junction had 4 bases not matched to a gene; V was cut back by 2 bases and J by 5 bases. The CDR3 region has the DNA TGTGCCAGCAGTTACAGGAGGACAGGGGACGAGCAGTACTTC. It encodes CASSYRRTGDEQYF.

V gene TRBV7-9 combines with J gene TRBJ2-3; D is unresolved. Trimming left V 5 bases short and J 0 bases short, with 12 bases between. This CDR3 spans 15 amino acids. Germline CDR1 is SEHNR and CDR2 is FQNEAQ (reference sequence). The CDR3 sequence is CASSLGTISTDTQYF. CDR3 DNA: TGTGCCAGCAGCCTCGGCACGATTAGCACAGATACGCAGTATTTT.

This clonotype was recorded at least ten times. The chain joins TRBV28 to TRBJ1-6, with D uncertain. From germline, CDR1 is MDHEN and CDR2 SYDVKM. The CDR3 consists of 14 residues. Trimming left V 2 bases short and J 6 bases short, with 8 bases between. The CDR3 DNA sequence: TGTGCCAGCAGTTTAATGGGATTTAATTCACCCCTCCACTTT. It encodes CASSLMGFNSPLHF.

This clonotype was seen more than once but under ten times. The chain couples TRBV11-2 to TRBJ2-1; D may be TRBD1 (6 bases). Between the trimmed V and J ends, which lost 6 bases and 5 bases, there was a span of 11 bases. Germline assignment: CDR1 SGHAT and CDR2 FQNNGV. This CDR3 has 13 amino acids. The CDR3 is CASRNQGHNEQFF. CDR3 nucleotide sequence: TGTGCCAGCAGGAATCAGGGGCACAATGAGCAGTTCTTC.

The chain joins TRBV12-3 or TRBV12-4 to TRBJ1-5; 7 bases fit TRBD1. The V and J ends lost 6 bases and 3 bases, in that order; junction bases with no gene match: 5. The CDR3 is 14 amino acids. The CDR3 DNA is TGTGCCAGCAGCAAGACAGGGCTCAATCAGCCCCAGCATTTT. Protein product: CASSKTGLNQPQHF.

The CDR3 spells CASSLGGQGAYEQYF. The CDR3 region has the DNA TGTGCCAGCAGCCTGGGGGGACAGGGGGCGTACGAGCAGTACTTC. V and J are TRBV7-9 and TRBJ2-7; 12 bases line up with TRBD1. This CDR3 has 15 residues. In germline, CDR1 is SEHNR, CDR2 FQNEAQ (reference sequence). V lost 5 bases, J lost 4 bases, and 6 bases stayed unmatched. Combining the CDR3 with reference TRBV7-9 and TRBJ2-7 gives the whole variable domain DTGVSQNPRHKITKRGQNVTFRCDPISEHNRLYWYRQTLGQGPEFLTYFQNEAQLEKSRLLSDRFSAERPKGSFSTLEIQRTEQGDSAMYLCASSLGGQGAYEQYFGPGTRLTVT.

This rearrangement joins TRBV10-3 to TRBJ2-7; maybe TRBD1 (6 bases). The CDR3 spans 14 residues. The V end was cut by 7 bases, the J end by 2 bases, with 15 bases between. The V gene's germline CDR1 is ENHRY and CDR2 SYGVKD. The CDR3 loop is CAITPGAGAYEQYF. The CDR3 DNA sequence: TGTGCCATCACCCCCGGGGCAGGGGCCTACGAGCAGTACTTC.

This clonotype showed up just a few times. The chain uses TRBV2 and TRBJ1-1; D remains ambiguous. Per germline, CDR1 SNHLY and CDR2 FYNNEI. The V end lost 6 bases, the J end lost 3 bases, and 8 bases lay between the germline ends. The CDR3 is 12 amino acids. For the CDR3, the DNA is TGTGCCAGCAGGGCCTCGGACACTGAAGCTTTCTTT. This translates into CASRASDTEAFF.

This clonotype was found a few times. Here the CDR3 reads CASSQSPGGVWNSPLHF. CDR3 nucleotides: TGTGCCAGCAGCCAAAGTCCAGGGGGCGTGTGGAATTCACCCCTCCACTTT. The chain has TRBV3-1 and TRBJ1-6; TRBD1 agrees at 8 bases. This CDR3 has 17 residues. With 2 bases clipped from V and 7 bases from J, the junction kept 10 bases outside the gene matches. Germline values: CDR1 LGHDT, CDR2 YNNKEL (reference sequence).

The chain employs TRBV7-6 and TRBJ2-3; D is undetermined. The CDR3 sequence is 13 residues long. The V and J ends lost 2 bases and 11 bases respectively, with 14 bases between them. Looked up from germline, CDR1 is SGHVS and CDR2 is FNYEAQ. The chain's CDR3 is CASSLNKRRMQYF. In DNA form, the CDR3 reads TGTGCCAGCAGCTTAAATAAGAGGAGAATGCAGTATTTT.

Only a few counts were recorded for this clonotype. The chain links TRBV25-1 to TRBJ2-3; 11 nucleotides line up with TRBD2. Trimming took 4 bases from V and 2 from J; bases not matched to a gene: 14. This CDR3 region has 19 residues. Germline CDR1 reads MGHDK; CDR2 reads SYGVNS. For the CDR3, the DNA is TGTGCCAGCAGTGCACCACTCCTAACTAGCGGGGGTATCACAGATACGCAGTATTTT. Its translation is CASSAPLLTSGGITDTQYF.

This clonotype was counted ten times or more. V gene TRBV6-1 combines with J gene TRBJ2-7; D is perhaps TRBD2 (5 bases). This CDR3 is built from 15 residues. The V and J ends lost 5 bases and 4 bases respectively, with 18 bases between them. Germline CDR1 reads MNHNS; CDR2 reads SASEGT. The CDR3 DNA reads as TGTGCCAGCAGTCCCCGACCGGGGTCCATTTACGAGCAGTACTTC. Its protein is CASSPRPGSIYEQYF.

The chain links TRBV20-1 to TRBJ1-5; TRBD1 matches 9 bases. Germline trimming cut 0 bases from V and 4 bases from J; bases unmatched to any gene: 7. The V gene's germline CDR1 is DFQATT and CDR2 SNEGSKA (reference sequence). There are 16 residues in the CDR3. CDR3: CSARDRPGQGNQPQHF. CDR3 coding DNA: TGCAGTGCTAGAGATAGACCGGGACAGGGAAATCAGCCCCAGCATTTT.

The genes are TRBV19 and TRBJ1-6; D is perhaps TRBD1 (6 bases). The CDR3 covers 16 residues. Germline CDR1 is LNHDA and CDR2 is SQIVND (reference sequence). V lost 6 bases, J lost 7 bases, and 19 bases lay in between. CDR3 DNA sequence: TGTGCCAGTAGGATCGGTCGGACAGCTAAGAATTCACCCCTCCACTTT. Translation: CASRIGRTAKNSPLHF. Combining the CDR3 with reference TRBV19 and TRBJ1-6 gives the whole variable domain DGGITQSPKYLFRKEGQNVTLSCEQNLNHDAMYWYRQDPGQGLRLIYYSQIVNDFQKGDIAEGYSVSREKKESFPLTVTSAQKNPTAFYLCASRIGRTAKNSPLHFGNGTRLTVT.

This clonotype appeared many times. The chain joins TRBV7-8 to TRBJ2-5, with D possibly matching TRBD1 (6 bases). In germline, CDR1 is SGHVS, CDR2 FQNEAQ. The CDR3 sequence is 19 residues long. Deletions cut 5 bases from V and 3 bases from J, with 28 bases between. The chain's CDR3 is CASSPKSTGNLLLKETQYF. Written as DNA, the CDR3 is TGTGCCAGCAGCCCGAAAAGTACAGGGAACCTGCTGTTGAAAGAGACCCAGTACTTC.